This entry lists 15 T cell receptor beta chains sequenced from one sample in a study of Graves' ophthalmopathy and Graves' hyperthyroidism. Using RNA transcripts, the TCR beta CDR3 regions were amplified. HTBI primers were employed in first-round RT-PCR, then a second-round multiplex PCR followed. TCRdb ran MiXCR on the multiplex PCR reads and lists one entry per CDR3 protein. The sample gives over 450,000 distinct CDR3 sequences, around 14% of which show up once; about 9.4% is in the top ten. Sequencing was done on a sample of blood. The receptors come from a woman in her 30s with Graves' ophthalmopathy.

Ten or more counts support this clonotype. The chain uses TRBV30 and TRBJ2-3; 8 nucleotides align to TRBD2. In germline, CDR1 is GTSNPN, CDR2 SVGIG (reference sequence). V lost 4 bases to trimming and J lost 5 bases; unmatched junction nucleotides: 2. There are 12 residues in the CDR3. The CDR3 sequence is CAWTSGRDTQYF. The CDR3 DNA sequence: TGTGCCTGGACCAGCGGGAGAGATACGCAGTATTTT.

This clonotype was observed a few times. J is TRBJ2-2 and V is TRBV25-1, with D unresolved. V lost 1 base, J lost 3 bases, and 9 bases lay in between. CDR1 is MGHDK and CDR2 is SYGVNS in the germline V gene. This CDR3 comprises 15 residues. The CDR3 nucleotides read TGTGCCAGCAGTGAATTAAGTGGGGACACCGGGGAGCTGTTTTTT. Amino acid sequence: CASSELSGDTGELFF.

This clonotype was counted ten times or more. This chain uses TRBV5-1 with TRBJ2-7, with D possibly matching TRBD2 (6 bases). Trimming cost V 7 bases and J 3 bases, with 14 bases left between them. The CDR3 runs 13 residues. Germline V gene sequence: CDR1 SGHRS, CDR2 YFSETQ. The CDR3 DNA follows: TGCGCCAGCTCCCCCCCGACTAGCTACGAGCAGTACTTC. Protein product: CASSPPTSYEQYF.

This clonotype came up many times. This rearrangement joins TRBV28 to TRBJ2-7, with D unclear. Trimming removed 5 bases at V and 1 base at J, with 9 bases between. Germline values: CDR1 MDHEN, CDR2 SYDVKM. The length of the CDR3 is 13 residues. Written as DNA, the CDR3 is TGTGCCAGCAGTGTACAGCCATCCTACGAGCAGTACTTC. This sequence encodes CASSVQPSYEQYF.

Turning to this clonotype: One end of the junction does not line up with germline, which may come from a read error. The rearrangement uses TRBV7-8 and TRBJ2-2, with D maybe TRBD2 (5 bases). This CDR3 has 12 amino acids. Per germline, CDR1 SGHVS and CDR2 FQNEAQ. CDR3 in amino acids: CASSDGTGELCF. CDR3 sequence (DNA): TGTGCCAGCAGCGATGGCACCGGGGAGCTGTGTTTT.

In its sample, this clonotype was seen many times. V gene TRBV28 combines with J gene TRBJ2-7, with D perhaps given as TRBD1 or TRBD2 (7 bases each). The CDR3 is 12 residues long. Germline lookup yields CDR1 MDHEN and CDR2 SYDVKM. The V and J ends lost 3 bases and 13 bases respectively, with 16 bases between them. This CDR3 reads CASSLKGRGHYF. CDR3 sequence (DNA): TGTGCCAGCAGTTTGAAGGGGAGGGGGCATTACTTC.

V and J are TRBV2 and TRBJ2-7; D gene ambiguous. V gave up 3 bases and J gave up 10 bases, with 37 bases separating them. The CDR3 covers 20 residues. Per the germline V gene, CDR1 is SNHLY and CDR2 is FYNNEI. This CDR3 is CASSDINPFGPANGLDGQYF. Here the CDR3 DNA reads TGTGCCAGCAGTGATATTAACCCCTTCGGCCCAGCAAATGGCCTCGACGGTCAGTACTTC.

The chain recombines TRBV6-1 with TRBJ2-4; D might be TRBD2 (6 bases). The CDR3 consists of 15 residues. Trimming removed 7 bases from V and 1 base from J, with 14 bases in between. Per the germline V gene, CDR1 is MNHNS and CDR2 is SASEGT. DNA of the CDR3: TGTGCCAGCACTCCCCGGGACTGGGCCAAAAACATTCAGTACTTC. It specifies CASTPRDWAKNIQYF.

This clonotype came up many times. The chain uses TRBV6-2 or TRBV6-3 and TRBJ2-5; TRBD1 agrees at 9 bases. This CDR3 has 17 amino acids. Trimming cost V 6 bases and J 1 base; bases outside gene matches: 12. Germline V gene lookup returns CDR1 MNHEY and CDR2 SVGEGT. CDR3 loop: CASSSGTGIMIQETQYF. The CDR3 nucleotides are TGTGCCAGCAGCTCCGGGACAGGGATAATGATCCAAGAGACCCAGTACTTC.

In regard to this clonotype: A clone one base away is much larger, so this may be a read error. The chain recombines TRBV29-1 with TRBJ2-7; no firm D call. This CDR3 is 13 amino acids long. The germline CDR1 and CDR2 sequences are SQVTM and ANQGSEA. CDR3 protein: CIVGWGSGNEQYF. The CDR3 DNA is TGCATCGTTGGATGGGGTTCAGGTAACGAGCAGTACTTC.

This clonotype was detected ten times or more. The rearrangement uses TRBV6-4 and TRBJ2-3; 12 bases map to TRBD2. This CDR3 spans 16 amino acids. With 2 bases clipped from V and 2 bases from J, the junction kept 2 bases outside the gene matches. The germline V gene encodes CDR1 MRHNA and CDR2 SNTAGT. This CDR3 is CASSDLAGGHTDTQYF. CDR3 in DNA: TGTGCCAGCAGTGACCTAGCGGGAGGGCACACAGATACGCAGTATTTT.

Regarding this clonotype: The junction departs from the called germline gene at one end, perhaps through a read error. The CDR3 reads CSARQPQGAPYGYSF. CDR3 DNA: TGCAGTGCTAGACAACCTCAGGGGGCCCCGTACGGCTACAGCTTC. The chain links TRBV20-1 to TRBJ1-2; 8 nucleotides agree with TRBD1. The CDR3 has 15 amino acids. Germline loops: CDR1 DFQATT, CDR2 SNEGSKA (reference sequence).

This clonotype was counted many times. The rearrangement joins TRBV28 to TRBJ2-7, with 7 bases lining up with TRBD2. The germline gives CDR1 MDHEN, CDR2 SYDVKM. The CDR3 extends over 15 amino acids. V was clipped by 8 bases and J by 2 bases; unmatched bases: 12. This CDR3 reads CASPPGEGVPYEQYF. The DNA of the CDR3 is TGTGCCAGCCCCCCGGGGGAGGGTGTACCCTACGAGCAGTACTTC. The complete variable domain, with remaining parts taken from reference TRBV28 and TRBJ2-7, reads DVKVTQSSRYLVKRTGEKVFLECVQDMDHENMFWYRQDPGLGLRLIYFSYDVKMKEKGDIPEGYSVSREKKERFSLILESASTNQTSMYLCASPPGEGVPYEQYFGPGTRLTVT.

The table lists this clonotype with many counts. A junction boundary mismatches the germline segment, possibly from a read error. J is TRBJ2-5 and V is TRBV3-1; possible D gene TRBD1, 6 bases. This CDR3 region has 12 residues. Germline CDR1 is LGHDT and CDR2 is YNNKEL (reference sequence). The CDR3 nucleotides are TGCGCCAGCAGCCAAGACAGGGAGACCCAGTACTTC. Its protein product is CASSQDRETQYF.

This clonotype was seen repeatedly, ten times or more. CDR3 residues: CASGAGTNTEAFF. The CDR3 DNA reads TGTGCCAGCGGGGCTGGTACAAACACTGAAGCTTTCTTT. This chain links TRBV27 with TRBJ1-1; D possibly corresponds to TRBD1 (5 bases). The CDR3 extends over 13 amino acids. CDR1 is MNHEY and CDR2 is SMNVEV in the germline V gene (reference sequence). Deletions cut 8 bases from V and 2 bases from J, with 12 bases between.